Listed below are T cell receptor beta chains from one sample, sequenced in a study of regulatory T cells in long-lasting Graves disease. TCRdb reprocessed the multiplex PCR reads with MiXCR, giving one entry per CDR3 protein. This sample carries a few hundred thousand distinct CDR3 sequences, 15% to 20% of them seen once, and the ten largest clones take 20%. The sample was also linked to a second study, of T cells in Graves' hyperthyroidism and ophthalmopathy.

The specimen comprised peripheral blood mononuclear cells (PBMCs), sampled at new diagnosis, from a patient treated with antithyroid drugs. These receptors originate from a woman between 18 and 30 years old with Graves disease. Each CDR3 is given with its conserved first and last residue. D genes are given only for firm matches. Expanded clones get a size class; other rows say once, few or many, or leave the size out.

size: many; V: TRBV15; J: TRBJ2-2; D: -; CDR3: CATSSSSNTGELFF; DNA: TGTGCCACCAGCAGTTCCAGTAACACCGGGGAGCTGTTTTTT
size: many; V: TRBV3-1; J: TRBJ1-1; D: -; CDR3: CASSQISTGRMNTEAFF; DNA: TGTGCCAGCAGCCAAATTTCAACTGGACGGATGAACACTGAAGCTTTCTTT
size: many; V: TRBV20-1; J: TRBJ2-1; D: TRBD2; CDR3: CSAGRGGERVENEQFF; DNA: TGCAGTGCTGGCCGCGGGGGAGAACGAGTGGAGAATGAGCAGTTCTTC
size: -; V: TRBV20-1; J: TRBJ2-1; D: TRBD1; CDR3: CSARGGVWTGTGNEQFF; DNA: TGCAGTGCTAGAGGAGGTGTCTGGACAGGGACTGGAAATGAGCAGTTCTTC
size: -; V: TRBV2; J: TRBJ1-5; D: -; CDR3: CASREFANQPQHF; DNA: TGTGCCAGCAGAGAGTTTGCCAATCAGCCCCAGCATTTT
size: many; V: TRBV29-1; J: TRBJ2-3; D: TRBD2; CDR3: CSAHFSGGKYTDTQYF; DNA: TGCAGCGCCCATTTTAGCGGGGGAAAATACACAGATACGCAGTATTTT
size: few; V: TRBV7-9; J: TRBJ1-5; D: -; CDR3: CASSWDRPNQPQHF; DNA: TGTGCCAGCAGTTGGGACCGCCCCAATCAGCCCCAGCATTTT
size: -; V: TRBV7-8; J: TRBJ2-3; D: -; CDR3: CASSLTGSSTDTQYF; DNA: TGTGCCAGCAGCTTAACGGGCTCTAGCACAGATACGCAGTATTTT
size: many; V: TRBV28; J: TRBJ2-7; D: TRBD2; CDR3: CASIEAGGRYEQYF; DNA: TGTGCCAGCATTGAAGCGGGGGGGCGGTACGAGCAGTACTTC
size: -; V: TRBV28; J: TRBJ1-6; D: -; CDR3: CASSLYGEADSPLHF; DNA: TGTGCCAGCAGTTTATATGGGGAAGCGGATTCACCCCTCCACTTT
size: many; V: TRBV28; J: TRBJ1-4; D: -; CDR3: CASSLLGTGTNEKLFF; DNA: TGTGCCAGCAGTTTGCTGGGGACGGGGACTAATGAAAAACTGTTTTTT
size: many; V: TRBV5-1; J: TRBJ2-3; D: -; CDR3: CASSRSQGNTDTQYF; DNA: TGCGCCAGCAGCCGAAGTCAGGGGAACACAGATACGCAGTATTTT
size: -; V: TRBV6-5; J: TRBJ1-1; D: -; CDR3: CASSYSRQLNTEAFF; DNA: TGTGCCAGCAGTTACTCGAGACAATTGAACACTGAAGCTTTCTTT
size: few; V: TRBV11-2; J: TRBJ1-4; D: -; CDR3: CASSSLGGEKLFF; DNA: TGTGCCAGCAGCTCCCTGGGGGGTGAAAAACTGTTTTTT
size: many; V: TRBV2; J: TRBJ2-5; D: -; CDR3: CASSVGGEKETQYF; DNA: TGTGCCAGCAGTGTGGGGGGAGAGAAAGAGACCCAGTACTTC
size: -; V: TRBV12-3/TRBV12-4; J: TRBJ2-5; D: -; CDR3: CASSNLAQETQYF; DNA: TGTGCCAGCAGTAACCTAGCTCAAGAGACCCAGTACTTC
size: few; V: TRBV6-2/TRBV6-3; J: TRBJ1-4; D: -; CDR3: CASTPEEKLFF; DNA: TGTGCCAGCACCCCAGAAGAAAAACTGTTTTTT